This TCR beta chain comes out of a study of CD8 T cells in ankylosing spondylitis. Overall study findings and caveats: Blood from ankylosing spondylitis patients appeared to carry a characteristic roughly 8-variant TCR beta motif. The clones that were linked to disease were reported to be significantly enriched in matched synovial fluid samples from ankylosing spondylitis patients. There were earlier reports of some motif variants in reactive arthritis synovial fluid and blood. With a CD8+ phenotype, disease-linked clones were relatively rare in peripheral blood.

Generation of TCR beta libraries employed quantitative 5'-RACE incorporating molecular barcodes. From the 5' RACE reads, TCRdb called clonotypes with MiXCR, one entry per CDR3 protein. The profile shows hundreds of thousands of distinct CDR3 sequences, roughly 26% of them singletons. The CDR3 is 19 amino acids. The V and J ends lost 9 bases and 5 bases, in that order; junction bases with no gene match: 21. Germline CDR1 is MNHEY and CDR2 is SMNVEV (reference sequence). This clonotype was seen a handful of times. What it binds is unknown. The sequenced sample was blood, either unsorted or a sorted T cell fraction (not recorded which). This receptor was identified in a male donor with ankylosing spondylitis. J is TRBJ2-1 and V is TRBV27, with 11 nucleotides matching TRBD2. The CDR3 bases are TGTGCCAGTTTTAGGGTAATAAATCCGGGACTAGCGGAAAACAATGAGCAGTTCTTC. This gives the protein CASFRVINPGLAENNEQFF.